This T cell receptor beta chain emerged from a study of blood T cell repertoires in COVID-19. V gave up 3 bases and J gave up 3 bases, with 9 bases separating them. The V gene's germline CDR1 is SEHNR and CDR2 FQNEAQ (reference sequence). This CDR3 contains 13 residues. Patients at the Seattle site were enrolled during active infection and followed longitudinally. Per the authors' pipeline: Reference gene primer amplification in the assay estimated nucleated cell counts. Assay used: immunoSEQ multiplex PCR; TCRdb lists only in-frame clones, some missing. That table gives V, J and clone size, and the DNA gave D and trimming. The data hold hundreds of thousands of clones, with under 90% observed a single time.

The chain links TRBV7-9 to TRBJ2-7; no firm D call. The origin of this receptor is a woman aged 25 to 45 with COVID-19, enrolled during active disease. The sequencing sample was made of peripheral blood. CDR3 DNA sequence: TGTGCCAGCAGCTTTAGCTCGTTCTACGAGCAGTACTTC. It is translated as CASSFSSFYEQYF.